The next 27 T cell receptor beta chains were all read from a single sample in a study of blood T cell repertoires in COVID-19. Profiling relied on immunoSEQ multiplex PCR, and the TCRdb table lists in-frame clones only, not all of them. The sample includes 55,000 to 65,000 clones, less than 90% seen only once; the top ten take 4.5% to 6%. What was sequenced was peripheral blood. These receptors were collected from an older man in a cohort sampled during active COVID-19.

The CDR3 here is CASSLEAATYNEQFF. CDR3 bases: TGTGCCAGCAGCTTAGAAGCGGCTACCTACAATGAGCAGTTCTTC. The rearrangement joins TRBV7-9 to TRBJ2-1; D is possibly TRBD2 (5 bases). CDR1 is SEHNR and CDR2 is FQNEAQ in the germline V gene (reference sequence). V was cut by 1 base and J by 2 bases, with 9 bases left in between. This CDR3 comprises 15 residues.

The chain links TRBV7-3 to TRBJ1-5, with no clear D. Per the germline V gene, CDR1 is SGHTA and CDR2 is FQGTGA. The CDR3 contains 14 residues. V lost 1 base, J lost 2 bases, and 6 bases lay in between. The CDR3 sequence is CASSLRQGNQPQHF. The DNA for the CDR3 is TGTGCCAGCAGCTTAAGACAAGGCAATCAGCCCCAGCATTTT.

The chain's CDR3 is CASQTGGFIGELFF. The CDR3 DNA is TGTGCCAGTCAGACAGGTGGTTTTATCGGGGAGCTGTTTTTT. The chain joins TRBV19 to TRBJ2-2; weak D call: TRBD1 (6 bases). V was shortened by 8 bases and J by 7 bases, with 17 bases between the two germline ends. The CDR3 spans 14 residues. Germline CDR1 is LNHDA and CDR2 is SQIVND (reference sequence). The full variable domain, completed using reference TRBV19 and TRBJ2-2, is DGGITQSPKYLFRKEGQNVTLSCEQNLNHDAMYWYRQDPGQGLRLIYYSQIVNDFQKGDIAEGYSVSREKKESFPLTVTSAQKNPTAFYLCASQTGGFIGELFFGEGSRLTVL.

This clone came up a few times. The genes are TRBV7-3 and TRBJ2-5; the D gene is possibly TRBD2 (6 bases). This CDR3 has 13 amino acids. Germline lookup yields CDR1 SGHTA and CDR2 FQGTGA. V shed 3 bases and J shed 1 base, with 6 bases lying between them. CDR3 in DNA: TGTGCCAGCAGCTTCGGGAGCCAAGAGACCCAGTACTTC. Protein: CASSFGSQETQYF.

The chain combines TRBV5-1 with TRBJ2-1; D gene uncertain. Trimming cost V 0 bases and J 4 bases, with 11 bases left between them. The CDR3 covers 15 residues. Germline loops: CDR1 SGHRS, CDR2 YFSETQ. The CDR3 nucleotides read TGCGCCAGCAGCTTGGAGTCCAGTACGTACAATGAGCAGTTCTTC. Protein: CASSLESSTYNEQFF.

The CDR3 coding sequence is TGTGCCAGCAGCTTAGTTGAGGACAATGAAGCTTTCTTT. Translating it yields CASSLVEDNEAFF. This chain connects TRBV7-6 to TRBJ1-1; D may be TRBD1 (5 bases). CDR1 SGHVS and CDR2 FNYEAQ come from the germline V gene. The CDR3 sequence is 13 residues long. V lost 1 base, J lost 7 bases, and 10 bases lay in between.

The chain joins TRBV7-9 to TRBJ2-2, with 8 bases aligning to TRBD1. Germline trimming cut 6 bases from V and 1 base from J; bases unmatched to any gene: 7. The germline gives CDR1 SEHNR, CDR2 FQNEAQ (reference sequence). CDR3 length: 16 amino acids. The CDR3 sequence is CASSSSGTGNTGELFF. CDR3 DNA sequence: TGTGCCAGCAGTTCTTCCGGGACAGGGAACACCGGGGAGCTGTTTTTT.

V is TRBV9 and J is TRBJ2-7; 11 bases are shared with TRBD2. This CDR3 has 14 amino acids. V shed 3 bases and J 5 bases; nucleotides not matched to a gene: 4. CDR1 is SGDLS, CDR2 YYNGEE, per germline. CDR3 residues: CASSGLAGSHEQYF. The CDR3 region has the DNA TGTGCCAGCAGCGGACTAGCGGGAAGCCACGAGCAGTACTTC.

The chain links TRBV7-6 to TRBJ2-7; TRBD1 might be the D (6 bases). CDR1 is SGHVS, CDR2 FNYEAQ, per germline. V was trimmed by 1 base and J by 0 bases, leaving 10 bases between them. CDR3 size: 15 residues. CDR3 DNA sequence: TGTGCCAGCAGCTTAGAGGGACAAGCCTCCTACGAGCAGTACTTC. Translated, it gives CASSLEGQASYEQYF.

V is TRBV2 and J is TRBJ2-3; 11 bases match TRBD2. This CDR3 is built from 15 residues. Germline V gene data show CDR1 as SNHLY and CDR2 as FYNNEI. V gave up 7 bases and J gave up 5 bases; unmatched junction bases: 8. The CDR3 bases are TGTGCCAGCAAGGAACTAGCGGGAGAAGGAGATACGCAGTATTTT. This sequence encodes CASKELAGEGDTQYF.

J is TRBJ1-2 and V is TRBV6-1, with 9 bases fitting TRBD1. CDR1 and CDR2 from the germline V gene are MNHNS and SASEGT. The CDR3 loop spans 19 amino acids. V trimming: 4 bases; J trimming: 0 bases; junction bases outside the gene matches: 15. The CDR3 spells CASSATLGQGRRSNYGYTF. CDR3 coding DNA: TGTGCCAGCAGTGCAACCTTGGGACAGGGTCGAAGGTCTAACTATGGCTACACCTTC.

The chain uses TRBV5-1 and TRBJ1-1; 7 bases line up with TRBD1. There are 14 residues in the CDR3. V lost 1 base to trimming and J lost 4 bases; unmatched junction nucleotides: 4. The germline V gene encodes CDR1 SGHRS and CDR2 YFSETQ. The CDR3 nucleotides are TGCGCCAGCAGCTTGACAGGGGTTGGCACTGAAGCTTTCTTT. Translation gives CASSLTGVGTEAFF. Supplemented by reference TRBV5-1 and TRBJ1-1, the full variable domain reads KAGVTQTPRYLIKTRGQQVTLSCSPISGHRSVSWYQQTPGQGLQFLFEYFSETQRNKGNFPGRFSGRQFSNSRSEMNVSTLELGDSALYLCASSLTGVGTEAFFGQGTRLTVV.

The J gene is TRBJ2-7, the V gene TRBV18; D might be TRBD2 (7 bases). V was trimmed by 6 bases and J by 9 bases, leaving 27 bases between them. The CDR3 is 16 amino acids. Germline V gene lookup returns CDR1 KGHSH and CDR2 LQKENI. The CDR3 DNA reads TGTGCCAGCTCCCCCCTAGGAACGGGGGGCGATACGAGGCAGTACTTC. Translation gives CASSPLGTGGDTRQYF. The variable domain in full, completed from reference TRBV18 and TRBJ2-7, reads NAGVMQNPRHLVRRRGQEARLRCSPMKGHSHVYWYRQLPEEGLKFMVYLQKENIIDESGMPKERFSAEFPKEGPSILRIQQVVRGDSAAYFCASSPLGTGGDTRQYFGPGTRLTVT.

The chain recombines TRBV7-2 with TRBJ1-2; D ambiguous. Germline values: CDR1 SGHTA, CDR2 FQGNSA. V was pared by 4 bases and J by 8 bases, with 17 bases between. The CDR3 has 14 residues. CDR3 region: CASSSRQVAGGYTF. The CDR3 DNA reads as TGTGCCAGCAGCTCACGACAAGTCGCGGGGGGCTACACCTTC.

The CDR3 DNA is TGTGCCACCAGCAGAGGGAGGACTAGTAACGATACGCAGTATTTT. This encodes CATSRGRTSNDTQYF. The chain couples TRBV15 to TRBJ2-3, with TRBD2 matching over 7 bases. The CDR3 totals 15 residues. V gave up 1 base and J gave up 6 bases; unmatched junction bases: 7. Germline values: CDR1 LNHNV, CDR2 YYDKDF (reference sequence).

J is TRBJ1-2 and V is TRBV19; TRBD1 might be the D (6 bases). V lost 1 base to trimming and J lost 7 bases, with 10 bases between them. CDR3 length: 13 amino acids. Germline V gives CDR1 LNHDA, CDR2 SQIVND (reference sequence). This CDR3 is CASSIGTGSGYTF. The CDR3, as DNA: TGTGCCAGTAGTATAGGTACAGGGAGTGGCTACACCTTC.

The chain couples TRBV6-6 to TRBJ1-5; 7 bases line up with TRBD1. The CDR3 extends over 15 amino acids. From germline, CDR1 is MNHNY and CDR2 SVGAGI (reference sequence). Unmatched junction bases numbered 5, after V lost 6 bases and J lost 0 bases. This CDR3 is CASSRRTGSNQPQHF. The CDR3, as DNA: TGTGCCAGCAGCCGTCGGACAGGTAGCAATCAGCCCCAGCATTTT.

In DNA form, the CDR3 reads TGCGCCAGCAGCCAGGCGCCTAGCGGGGGGGTAGAGACCCAGTACTTC. This translates into CASSQAPSGGVETQYF. V and J are TRBV5-1 and TRBJ2-5, with TRBD2 identical over 12 bases. The CDR3 extends over 16 amino acids. From germline, CDR1 is SGHRS and CDR2 YFSETQ. V gave up 4 bases and J gave up 4 bases; unmatched junction bases: 8.

V gene TRBV7-3 combines with J gene TRBJ2-3, with D possibly being TRBD2 (6 bases). Per the germline V gene, CDR1 is SGHTA and CDR2 is FQGTGA. CDR3 size: 17 residues. Deletions cut 0 bases from V and 4 bases from J, with 17 bases between. The CDR3 reads CASSLTFVGGGPDTQYF. The CDR3 DNA reads as TGTGCCAGCAGCTTAACTTTCGTGGGAGGTGGGCCAGATACGCAGTATTTT.

The chain couples TRBV7-8 to TRBJ1-2; 9 nucleotides align to TRBD1. V shed 0 bases and J 7 bases; nucleotides not matched to a gene: 6. Germline V gene sequence: CDR1 SGHVS, CDR2 FQNEAQ. This CDR3 has 15 residues. CDR3 DNA sequence: TGTGCCAGCAGCTTAGCTGGACAGGGGATGGCTGGCTACACCTTC. Its protein is CASSLAGQGMAGYTF.

This chain connects TRBV5-1 to TRBJ1-6; 10 bases are shared with TRBD1. The germline V gene has CDR1 SGHRS and CDR2 YFSETQ. Trimming cost V 2 bases and J 9 bases; bases outside gene matches: 5. The CDR3 sequence is 15 residues long. The CDR3 reads CASSFGQGVGSPLHF. The DNA of the CDR3 is TGCGCCAGCAGCTTTGGACAGGGGGTAGGTTCACCCCTCCACTTT.

As to this clone: Other DNA sequences in this specimen translate into the identical CDR3. V and J are TRBV5-4 and TRBJ2-2; 10 bases match TRBD2. V shed 0 bases and J 5 bases; nucleotides not matched to a gene: 7. CDR3 size: 17 residues. From germline, CDR1 is SGHNT and CDR2 YYREEE (reference sequence). CDR3 loop: CASSLGTSGVWTGELFF. Here the CDR3 DNA reads TGTGCCAGCAGCTTGGGGACTAGCGGAGTTTGGACCGGGGAGCTGTTTTTT.

The chain combines TRBV7-3 with TRBJ2-7, with TRBD1 matching over 7 bases. The germline gives CDR1 SGHTA, CDR2 FQGTGA. With V trimmed by 0 bases and J by 0 bases, 2 bases remained unmatched. The CDR3 covers 15 residues. This chain's CDR3 is CASSLTGTVSYEQYF. CDR3 nucleotides: TGTGCCAGCAGCTTAACGGGGACAGTCTCCTACGAGCAGTACTTC.

The gene calls are TRBV4-3 and TRBJ2-7; 9 nucleotides line up with TRBD2. J gave up 2 bases and V 2 bases, and 4 bases lay outside the gene matches. Germline assignment: CDR1 LGHNA and CDR2 YSLEER. The CDR3 is 15 amino acids. CDR3 residues: CASSQNSGGAYEQYF. CDR3 DNA: TGCGCCAGCAGCCAAAATAGCGGGGGCGCCTACGAGCAGTACTTC.

This clone has just one count. The gene calls are TRBV12-3 or TRBV12-4 and TRBJ1-1, with a weak D call TRBD1 (6 bases). Trimming left V 2 bases short and J 3 bases short, with 7 bases between. The CDR3 totals 13 residues. CDR3 in DNA: TGTGCCAGCAGTTTACAGGGGTACACTGAAGCTTTCTTT. Translation gives CASSLQGYTEAFF.

The chain joins TRBV18 to TRBJ2-1; 7 bases are a match to TRBD2. Germline trimming cut 5 bases from V and 5 bases from J; bases unmatched to any gene: 12. The germline CDR1 and CDR2 sequences are KGHSH and LQKENI. The CDR3 has 16 residues. The CDR3 bases are TGTGCCAGCTCATCCCAAACAGCGGGATTCGACAATGAGCAGTTCTTC. Translated: CASSSQTAGFDNEQFF.

The V gene is TRBV19, the J gene TRBJ2-6, with no clear D. CDR1 and CDR2 (germline): LNHDA, SQIVND (reference sequence). The CDR3 extends over 15 amino acids. The V and J ends lost 4 bases and 0 bases respectively, with 7 bases between them. CDR3 region: CASSRSSSGANVLTF. The CDR3 coding sequence is TGTGCCAGTAGTAGAAGTAGCTCTGGGGCCAACGTCCTGACTTTC.